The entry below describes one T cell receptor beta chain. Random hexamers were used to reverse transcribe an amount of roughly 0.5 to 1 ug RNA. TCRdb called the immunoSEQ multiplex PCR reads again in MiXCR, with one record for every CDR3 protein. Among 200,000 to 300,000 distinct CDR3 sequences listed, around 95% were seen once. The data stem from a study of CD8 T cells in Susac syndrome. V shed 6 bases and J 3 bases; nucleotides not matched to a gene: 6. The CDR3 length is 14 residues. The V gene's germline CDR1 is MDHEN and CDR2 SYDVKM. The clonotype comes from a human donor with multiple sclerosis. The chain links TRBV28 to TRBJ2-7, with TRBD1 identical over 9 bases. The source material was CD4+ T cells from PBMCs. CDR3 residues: CASSPDRGDYEQYF. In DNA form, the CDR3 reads TGTGCCAGCAGCCCGGACAGGGGAGACTACGAGCAGTACTTC.